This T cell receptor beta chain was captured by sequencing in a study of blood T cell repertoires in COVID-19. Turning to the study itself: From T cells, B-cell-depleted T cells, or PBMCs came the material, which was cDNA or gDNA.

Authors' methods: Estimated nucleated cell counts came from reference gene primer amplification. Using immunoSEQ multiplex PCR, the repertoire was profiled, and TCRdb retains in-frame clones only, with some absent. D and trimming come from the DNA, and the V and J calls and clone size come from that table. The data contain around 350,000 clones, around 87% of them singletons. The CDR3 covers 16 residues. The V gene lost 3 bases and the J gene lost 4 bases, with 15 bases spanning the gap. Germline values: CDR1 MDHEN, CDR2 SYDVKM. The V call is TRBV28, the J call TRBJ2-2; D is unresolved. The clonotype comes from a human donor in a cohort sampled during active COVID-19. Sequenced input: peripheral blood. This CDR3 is CASSFFSGLFTGELFF. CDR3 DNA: TGTGCCAGCAGTTTTTTTTCGGGTCTATTCACCGGGGAGCTGTTTTTT.